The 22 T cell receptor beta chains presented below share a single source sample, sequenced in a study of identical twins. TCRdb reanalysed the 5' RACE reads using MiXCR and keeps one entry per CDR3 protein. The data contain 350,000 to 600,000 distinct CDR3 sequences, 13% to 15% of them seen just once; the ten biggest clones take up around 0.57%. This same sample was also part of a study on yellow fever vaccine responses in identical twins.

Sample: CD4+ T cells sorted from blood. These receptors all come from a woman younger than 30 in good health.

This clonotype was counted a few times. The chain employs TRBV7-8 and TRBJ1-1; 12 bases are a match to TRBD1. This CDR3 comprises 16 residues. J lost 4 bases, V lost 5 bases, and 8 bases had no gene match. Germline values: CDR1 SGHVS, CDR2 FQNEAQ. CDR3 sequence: CASSRMGQGARTEAFF. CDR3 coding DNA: TGTGCCAGCAGCCGCATGGGACAGGGGGCGCGCACTGAAGCTTTCTTT.

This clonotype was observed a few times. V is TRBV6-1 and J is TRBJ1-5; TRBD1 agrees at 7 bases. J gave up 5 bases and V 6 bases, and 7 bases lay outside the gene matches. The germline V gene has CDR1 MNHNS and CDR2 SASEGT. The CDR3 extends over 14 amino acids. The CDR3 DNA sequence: TGTGCCAGCAGCTCCAGGGGGTCCGATCAGCCCCAGCATTTT. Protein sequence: CASSSRGSDQPQHF.

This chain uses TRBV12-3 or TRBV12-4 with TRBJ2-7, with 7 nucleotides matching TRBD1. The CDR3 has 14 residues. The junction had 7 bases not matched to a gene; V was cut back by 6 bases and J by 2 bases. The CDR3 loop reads CASSPLGQPYEQYF. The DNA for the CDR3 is TGTGCCAGCAGCCCCTTGGGACAGCCCTACGAGCAGTACTTC.

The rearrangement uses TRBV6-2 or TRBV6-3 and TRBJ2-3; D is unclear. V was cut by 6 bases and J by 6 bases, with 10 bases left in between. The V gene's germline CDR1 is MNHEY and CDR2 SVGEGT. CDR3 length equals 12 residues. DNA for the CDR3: TGTGCCAGCAGCCCGTCCGTGGATACGCAGTATTTT. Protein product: CASSPSVDTQYF.

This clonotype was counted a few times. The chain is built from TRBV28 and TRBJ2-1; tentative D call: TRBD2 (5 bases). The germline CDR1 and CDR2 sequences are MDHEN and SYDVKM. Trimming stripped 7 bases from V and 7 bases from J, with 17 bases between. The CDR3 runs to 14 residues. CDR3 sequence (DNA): TGTGCCAGCAAGTTTACTCGGGGTTGGAATGAGCAGTTCTTC. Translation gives CASKFTRGWNEQFF.

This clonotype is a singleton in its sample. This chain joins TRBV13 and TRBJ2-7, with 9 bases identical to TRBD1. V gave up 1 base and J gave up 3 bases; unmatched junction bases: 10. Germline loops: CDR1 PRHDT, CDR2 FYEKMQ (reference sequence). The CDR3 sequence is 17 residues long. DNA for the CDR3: TGTGCCAGCAGCTTAGAAACCGGGACAGGGTTTAACTACGAGCAGTACTTC. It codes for CASSLETGTGFNYEQYF.

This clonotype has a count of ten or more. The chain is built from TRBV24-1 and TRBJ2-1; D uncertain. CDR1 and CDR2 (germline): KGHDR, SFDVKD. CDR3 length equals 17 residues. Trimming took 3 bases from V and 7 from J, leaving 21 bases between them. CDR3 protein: CATSDRPQNRVWNEQFF. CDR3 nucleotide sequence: TGTGCCACCAGTGATCGGCCCCAGAATAGGGTATGGAATGAGCAGTTCTTC.

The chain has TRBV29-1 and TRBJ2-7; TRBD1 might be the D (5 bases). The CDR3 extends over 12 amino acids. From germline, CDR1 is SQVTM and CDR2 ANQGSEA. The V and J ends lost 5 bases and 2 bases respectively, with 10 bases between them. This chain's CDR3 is CSVSQGTYEQYF. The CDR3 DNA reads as TGCAGCGTTTCGCAGGGAACCTACGAGCAGTACTTC.

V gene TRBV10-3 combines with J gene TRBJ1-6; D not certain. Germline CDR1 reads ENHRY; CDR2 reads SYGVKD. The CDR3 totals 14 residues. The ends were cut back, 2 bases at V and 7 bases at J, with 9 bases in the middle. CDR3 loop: CAISEPGPNSPLHF. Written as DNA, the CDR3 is TGTGCCATCAGTGAGCCCGGACCGAATTCACCCCTCCACTTT.

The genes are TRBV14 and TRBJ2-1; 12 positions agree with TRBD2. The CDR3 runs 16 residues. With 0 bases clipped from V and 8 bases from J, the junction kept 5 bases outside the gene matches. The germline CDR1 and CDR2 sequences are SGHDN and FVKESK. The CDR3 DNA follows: TGTGCCAGCAGCCAAGAGTACACTAGCGGGAGGTATGAGCAGTTCTTC. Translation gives CASSQEYTSGRYEQFF. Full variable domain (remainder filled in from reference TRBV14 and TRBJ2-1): EAGVTQFPSHSVIEKGQTVTLRCDPISGHDNLYWYRRVMGKEIKFLLHFVKESKQDESGMPNNRFLAERTGGTYSTLKVQPAELEDSGVYFCASSQEYTSGRYEQFFGPGTRLTVL.

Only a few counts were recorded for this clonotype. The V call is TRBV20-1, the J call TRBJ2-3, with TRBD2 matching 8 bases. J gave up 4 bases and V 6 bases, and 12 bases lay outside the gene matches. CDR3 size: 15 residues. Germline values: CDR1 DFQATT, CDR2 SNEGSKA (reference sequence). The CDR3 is CSAPIAGGGADTQYF. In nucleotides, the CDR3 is TGCAGTGCCCCAATCGCGGGGGGAGGCGCAGATACGCAGTATTTT.

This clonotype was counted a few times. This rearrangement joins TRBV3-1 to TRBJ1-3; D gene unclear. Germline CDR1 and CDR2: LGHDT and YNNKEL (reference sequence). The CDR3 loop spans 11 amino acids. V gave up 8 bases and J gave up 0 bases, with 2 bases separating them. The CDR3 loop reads CASFSGNTIYF. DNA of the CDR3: TGTGCCAGCTTCTCTGGAAACACCATATATTTT.

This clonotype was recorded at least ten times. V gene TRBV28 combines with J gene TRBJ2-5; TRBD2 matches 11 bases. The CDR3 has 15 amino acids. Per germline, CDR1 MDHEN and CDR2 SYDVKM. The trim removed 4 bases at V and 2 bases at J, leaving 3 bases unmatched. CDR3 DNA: TGTGCCAGCAGTTCCTTAGCGGGAGGGCAAGAGACCCAGTACTTC. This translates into CASSSLAGGQETQYF.

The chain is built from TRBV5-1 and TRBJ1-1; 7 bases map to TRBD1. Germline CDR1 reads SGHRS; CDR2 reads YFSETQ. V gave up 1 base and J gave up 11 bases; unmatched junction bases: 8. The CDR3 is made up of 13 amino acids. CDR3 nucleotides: TGCGCCAGCAGCTTGTCCTCCGACAGGGATGCTTTCTTT. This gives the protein CASSLSSDRDAFF.

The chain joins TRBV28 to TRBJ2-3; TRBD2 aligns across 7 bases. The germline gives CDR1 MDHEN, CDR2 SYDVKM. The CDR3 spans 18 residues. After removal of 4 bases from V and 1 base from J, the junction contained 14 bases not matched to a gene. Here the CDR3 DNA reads TGTGCCAGCAGTTGGCCGGGACTACGAGACTCGGGCACAGATACGCAGTATTTT. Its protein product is CASSWPGLRDSGTDTQYF.

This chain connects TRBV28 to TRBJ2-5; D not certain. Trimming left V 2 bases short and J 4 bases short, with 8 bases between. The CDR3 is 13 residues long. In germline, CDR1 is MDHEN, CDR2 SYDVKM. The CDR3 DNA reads TGTGCCAGCAGTTTAAGGGCCGCAGAGACCCAGTACTTC. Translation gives CASSLRAAETQYF.

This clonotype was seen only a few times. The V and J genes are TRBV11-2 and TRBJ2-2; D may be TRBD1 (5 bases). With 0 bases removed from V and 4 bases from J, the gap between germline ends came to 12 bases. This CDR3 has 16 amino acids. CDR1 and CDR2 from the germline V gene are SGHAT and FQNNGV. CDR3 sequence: CASSLESQVVTGELFF. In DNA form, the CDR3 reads TGTGCCAGCAGCTTAGAATCACAGGTGGTCACCGGGGAGCTGTTTTTT.

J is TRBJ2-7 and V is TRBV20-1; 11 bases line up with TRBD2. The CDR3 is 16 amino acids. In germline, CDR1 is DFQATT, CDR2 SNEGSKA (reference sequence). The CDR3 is CSPSQKTSGISYEQYF. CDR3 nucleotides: TGCAGCCCCAGCCAGAAGACTAGCGGGATTTCTTACGAGCAGTACTTC.

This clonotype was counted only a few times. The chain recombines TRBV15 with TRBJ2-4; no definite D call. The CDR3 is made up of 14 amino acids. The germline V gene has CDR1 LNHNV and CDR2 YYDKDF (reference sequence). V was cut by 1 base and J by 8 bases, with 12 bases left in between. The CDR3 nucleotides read TGTGCCACCAGCAGAGGGTTGCCAGATCACATTCAGTACTTC. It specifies CATSRGLPDHIQYF.

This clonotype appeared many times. CDR3 in amino acids: CASSFRTANTEAFF. The CDR3 DNA is TGCGCCAGCAGCTTCCGGACAGCCAACACTGAAGCTTTCTTT. The rearrangement links TRBV4-1 to TRBJ1-1; D is possibly TRBD1 (6 bases). Germline V gene data show CDR1 as MGHRA and CDR2 as YSYEKL. Trimming pared 5 bases from V and 2 bases from J, leaving 12 bases between. The CDR3 runs to 14 residues.

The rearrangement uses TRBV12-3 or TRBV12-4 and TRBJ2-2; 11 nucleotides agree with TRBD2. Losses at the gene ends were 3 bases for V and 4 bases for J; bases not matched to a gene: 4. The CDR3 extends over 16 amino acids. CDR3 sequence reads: CASSLGLAETTGELFF. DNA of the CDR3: TGTGCCAGCAGTTTGGGACTAGCGGAGACCACCGGGGAGCTGTTTTTT.

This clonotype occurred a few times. Here the CDR3 reads CASSYLGGAWQTQYF. As DNA, the CDR3 is TGTGCCAGCAGTTACTTGGGGGGCGCCTGGCAGACCCAGTACTTC. The V and J genes are TRBV6-5 and TRBJ2-5; TRBD1 or TRBD2 may be the D gene (6 bases each). The V end was cut by 1 base, the J end by 6 bases, with 15 bases between. Looked up from germline, CDR1 is MNHEY and CDR2 is SVGAGI. The CDR3 is 15 amino acids.